The sequence of this T cell receptor beta chain was determined in a study of cytomegalovirus exposure and HLA in healthy donors. Assay: immunoSEQ multiplex PCR; the TCRdb copy retains only in-frame clones and omits some. The table lists 150,000 to 200,000 clones, nearly 90% of them singletons. The sequence derives from a woman aged 18 to 35 in good health and CMV-seropositive. Source material: PBMCs.

The CDR3 DNA reads as TGTGCCAGCAGCTTTACTAGCGGACACTCCTACGAGCAGTACTTC. It specifies CASSFTSGHSYEQYF. J is TRBJ2-7 and V is TRBV11-1; 8 bases fit TRBD2. Trimming cost V 3 bases and J 0 bases; bases outside gene matches: 4. Germline V gene lookup returns CDR1 SGHAT and CDR2 FQDESV (reference sequence). CDR3 length: 15 amino acids.